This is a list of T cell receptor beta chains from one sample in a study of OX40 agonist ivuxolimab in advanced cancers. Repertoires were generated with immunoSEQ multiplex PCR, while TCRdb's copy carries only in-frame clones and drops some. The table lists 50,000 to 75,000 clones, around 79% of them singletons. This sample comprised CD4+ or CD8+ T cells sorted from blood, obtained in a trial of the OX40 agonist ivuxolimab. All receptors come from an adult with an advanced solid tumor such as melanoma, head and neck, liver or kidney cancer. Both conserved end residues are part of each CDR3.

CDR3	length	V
CASSLGSSGGPNTGELFF	18	TRBV7-8
CASSPLASGSYEQYF	15	TRBV5-1
CASSLTGDSGNTIYF	15	TRBV11-2
CASSPRGLGTQYF	13	TRBV18
CATSRVLLAGGQEQYF	16	TRBV15
CASSQALIENPQFF	14	TRBV14
CASSYSGHDRGYTF	14	TRBV6-5
CASSIIRGGQFF	12	TRBV19
CASSLVRSYEQYF	13	TRBV7-8
CASGAGGQGGNQPQHF	16	TRBV19
CATSRVGGMQETQYF	15	TRBV15
CASSSFAGPLSGYTF	15	TRBV6-5
CASRWGGTDTQYF	13	TRBV27
CASSYRTDWDTQYF	14	TRBV6-5
CAISDPHRGQQFF	13	TRBV10-3
CASSQGVAGVPETQYF	16	TRBV4-1
CASSLQDRGTEAFF	14	TRBV5-1
CASSHPGLAGQETQYF	16	TRBV6-8
CASSVQGAEQYF	12	TRBV7-9
CASRGTGDWYQETQYF	16	TRBV28